The 6 T cell receptor beta chains in this list originate from one sample, sequenced in a study of shared clonotypes between healthy human individuals. Sequencing used immunoSEQ multiplex PCR; TCRdb keeps in-frame clones, though not all of them. The sample lists 550,000 to 800,000 clones; under 80% were seen once. Material: memory CD4+ T cells sorted from blood. Regarding subset: CD45RA-negative fraction. The receptors here all came from a young woman in good health.

The V gene is TRBV25-1, the J gene TRBJ2-1; 7 bases map to TRBD2. Germline assignment: CDR1 MGHDK and CDR2 SYGVNS. J was trimmed by 3 bases and V by 6 bases; bases with no gene match: 5. The CDR3 runs to 14 residues. CDR3 bases: TGTGCCAGCAGCCGGGGGGTAGTCTACAATGAGCAGTTCTTC. Amino acid sequence: CASSRGVVYNEQFF.

This clone turned up a few times. In the same sample, other DNA sequences code for this CDR3. This chain links TRBV5-1 with TRBJ2-1; D uncertain. Germline values: CDR1 SGHRS, CDR2 YFSETQ. The CDR3 totals 15 residues. The V end lost 0 bases, the J end lost 5 bases, and 12 bases lay between the germline ends. The CDR3 sequence: CASSLGAGRNNEQFF. The CDR3 DNA sequence: TGCGCCAGCAGCTTGGGCGCCGGGCGAAACAATGAGCAGTTCTTC. Variable domain in full (rest from reference TRBV5-1 and TRBJ2-1): KAGVTQTPRYLIKTRGQQVTLSCSPISGHRSVSWYQQTPGQGLQFLFEYFSETQRNKGNFPGRFSGRQFSNSRSEMNVSTLELGDSALYLCASSLGAGRNNEQFFGPGTRLTVL.

This clone was recorded only once. The V gene is TRBV28, the J gene TRBJ1-2; 8 nucleotides align to TRBD1. The CDR3 loop spans 13 amino acids. The junction had 7 bases not matched to a gene; V was cut back by 5 bases and J by 8 bases. The germline gives CDR1 MDHEN, CDR2 SYDVKM. The CDR3, as DNA: TGTGCCAGCAGTCAATTCGGACAGGGAGGCTACACCTTC. It specifies CASSQFGQGGYTF.

The chain is built from TRBV6-5 and TRBJ2-7; TRBD1 matches at 9 bases. Germline trimming cut 4 bases from V and 3 bases from J; bases unmatched to any gene: 7. The germline CDR1 and CDR2 sequences are MNHEY and SVGAGI. There are 15 residues in the CDR3. The CDR3 coding sequence is TGTGCCAGCAGTTCTCTGGGACAGGGACTCTACGAGCAGTACTTC. Its translation: CASSSLGQGLYEQYF.

The chain joins TRBV6-6 to TRBJ2-2; no clear D gene. CDR3 length: 14 amino acids. Germline V gene data show CDR1 as MNHNY and CDR2 as SVGAGI (reference sequence). V was cut by 7 bases and J by 5 bases, with 14 bases left in between. CDR3 in DNA: TGTGCCAGCACCCCGACACTTGCTACCGGGGAGCTGTTTTTT. Protein product: CASTPTLATGELFF.

V usage is TRBV7-9 and J usage is TRBJ2-2; 9 bases match TRBD2. V shed 5 bases and J 1 base; nucleotides not matched to a gene: 8. CDR3 length: 17 residues. Germline V lookup: CDR1 SEHNR, CDR2 FQNEAQ (reference sequence). CDR3 DNA: TGTGCCAGCAGCCCGGCGACTAGCGGAGGGAACACCGGGGAGCTGTTTTTT. Encoded protein: CASSPATSGGNTGELFF.